This TCR beta chain was found in a study of glioma-infiltrating T cells (TCRdb year 2016). Background on the whole study: The study sequenced TCR alpha- and beta-chain repertoires from glioma tissue, from non-neoplastic brain tissue and from matched peripheral blood mononuclear cells. Three low-grade glioma patients, roughly eight primary glioblastoma patients and three non-glioma patients contributing non-neoplastic brain tissue were included in the paired cohort. Each tissue-infiltrating repertoire was compared with the same patient's peripheral blood repertoire to measure divergence between tissue and blood T-cell populations. The paper as a whole reports these results and caveats: In non-neoplastic patients, VJ-independent divergence between tissue and blood fell below expectation, whereas in all gliomas, and especially in low-grade gliomas, the divergence rose above expectation. Group comparisons rested on small numbers: three non-neoplastic, three low-grade glioma and fewer than 10 glioblastoma patients. Only a very small number of CDR3 sequences turned up in both tissue and blood, a result put down to high CDR3 diversity combined with limited sampling.

This clonotype was recorded once. It lacks a known antigen. Base qualities are not recorded, but no much larger clone differs from it by a single base. One read represents weak support. The CDR3 has 15 amino acids, counting the end cysteine and phenylalanine. The only DNA kept is the CDR3, 45 bases in frame from the first base. From a lookup of the germline V gene, CDR1 and CDR2 are SGHTA and FQGNSA. V is pared back by 5 bases and J by 6 bases, with 19 bases lying between the germline termini. TCR alpha and beta CDR3 regions were amplified with the iRepertoire nested amplicon-rescue multiplex PCR (arm-PCR) platform from RNA. One-step reverse transcription and amplification used about 95-400 ng of tissue mRNA or PBMC total RNA as input. Following bead purification, Illumina adapters were added by a secondary multiplex PCR, and libraries between 200 and 400 bp were gel-purified. Internal 6-nucleotide barcodes were carried by the libraries and were used for demultiplexing. The libraries were sequenced on an Illumina MiSeq using 2x220 or 2x250 nucleotide paired-end reads. On the authors' methods: FLASH 1.2.11 was used to merge paired reads, and BWA-MEM then aligned the reads to the GRCh37 human genome before TRA and TRB reads were extracted. An IMGT-derived reference of cassette sequences and CDR3 motifs, with pseudogenes included, was used for V and J assignment. Three-frame translation of reads was performed, and productive CDR3s were defined as those with a C...FGXG motif and no stop codons. Unique combinations of V-J cassette pair and CDR3 amino acid sequence were defined as clonotypes. Filtering of reads was based on Hamming distance, with the threshold set by the sequence error rate of each sample in mapped regions. Using fastp trimming at Q25 and MiXCR clonotype assembly, TCRdb reanalyzed the public sequencing data and kept in-frame beta chains. When rows share a CDR3 protein, they turn into one entry using the most common DNA and genes. The V and J calls and clone size come from TCRdb's table, not from the authors' own analysis. In this sample the table shows around 190,000 distinct CDR3 sequences, more than 30% of which occur a single time. The ten largest account for about 19% of the sample.

This sequence originates from a human donor with low-grade glioma or glioblastoma, undergoing nonglioma brain surgery, or in good health (not recorded which). The chain joins TRBV7-2 to TRBJ2-5, with TRBD2 perhaps the D gene, on 5 matching bases. Sample: glioma tissue, nonneoplastic brain tissue, or PBMCs (not recorded which). The CDR3 region has the sequence CASSPHGGGSQTQYF. The nucleotide sequence is TGTGCCAGCAGCCCTCATGGCGGAGGAAGTCAGACCCAGTACTTC. Full variable domain (CDR3 extended with the reference TRBV7-2 and TRBJ2-5 proteins): GAGVSQSPSNKVTEKGKDVELRCDPISGHTALYWYRQSLGQGLEFLIYFQGNSAPDKSGLPSDRFSAERTGGSVSTLTIQRTQQEDSAVYLCASSPHGGGSQTQYFGPGTRLLVL.